This T cell receptor beta chain was profiled in a study of blood T cell repertoires in COVID-19. Study as a whole: Samples taken during acute and convalescent COVID-19 were collected in the United States, Italy and Spain. The cDNA or gDNA used as material had been derived from T cells, B-cell-depleted T cells, or PBMCs.

Original data processing: Estimated nucleated cell counts came from reference gene primer amplification. Clones were read by immunoSEQ multiplex PCR, and TCRdb kept only the in-frame ones, dropping some. The DNA gave D and trimming, while V, J and clone size come from that table. The sample yields 50,000 to 85,000 clones, roughly nine tenths seen once. The CDR3 consists of 14 residues. The V gene's germline CDR1 is SGHRS and CDR2 YFSETQ. Losses at the gene ends were 4 bases for V and 4 bases for J; bases not matched to a gene: 5. The chain uses TRBV5-1 and TRBJ1-1; 9 bases align to TRBD1. This TCR derives from a human donor in a cohort sampled during active COVID-19. The sequencing input was peripheral blood. The CDR3 DNA reads TGCGCCAGCAGCAACCGGGACAGGGTCACTGAAGCTTTCTTT. It codes for CASSNRDRVTEAFF.